These T cell receptor beta chains were read from a single sample in a study of T cell responses to AZD1222 COVID-19 vaccine. Sequencing used immunoSEQ multiplex PCR; TCRdb keeps in-frame clones, though not all of them. The repertoire includes fewer than 95,000 clones, over 75% of them detected once, and 5% to 6% sits in the top ten. The source was peripheral blood, collected 28 days after the second AZD1222 dose. The receptors originated from an adult who received the AZD1222 COVID-19 vaccine. Both conserved end residues are part of each CDR3. The size entry is marked missing in some rows and otherwise reads once, few, many or a size class.

CDR3aa: CASSGRTGGDGPRSYEQYF
v_gene: TRBV11-2
abundance: -

CDR3aa: CASSDRGLNQPQHF
v_gene: TRBV2
abundance: -

CDR3aa: CASSHYGTSGTSTDTQYF
v_gene: TRBV3-1/TRBV3-2
abundance: few

CDR3aa: CASSLGQGKNEQYF
v_gene: TRBV7-2
abundance: -

CDR3aa: CASRGGTGSAKLFF
v_gene: TRBV28
abundance: few

CDR3aa: CASSPGQRKNTGELFF
v_gene: TRBV9
abundance: -

CDR3aa: CASSPRGYESGELFF
v_gene: TRBV9
abundance: -

CDR3aa: CASTQMTGDVNTEAFF
v_gene: TRBV27
abundance: -

CDR3aa: CASSDAGGWNTEAFF
v_gene: TRBV9
abundance: -

CDR3aa: CASSIYSGGSSYEQYF
v_gene: TRBV19
abundance: -

CDR3aa: CASSHRGGAVETQYF
v_gene: TRBV7-3
abundance: -

CDR3aa: CASSQDRALTNEKLFF
v_gene: TRBV3-1/TRBV3-2
abundance: -

CDR3aa: CATSRPSQPQHF
v_gene: TRBV15
abundance: -

CDR3aa: CASRARDTDSPLHF
v_gene: TRBV6-4
abundance: -

CDR3aa: CASSLFRVPSYEQYF
v_gene: TRBV28
abundance: -

CDR3aa: CASSSALGVGQPQHF
v_gene: TRBV7-2
abundance: -